The rows below give T cell receptor beta chains drawn from one sample of a study of early T cells in non-severe SARS-CoV-2 infection. One entry per CDR3 protein results from TCRdb running MiXCR on the 5' RACE reads. The sample contains around 33,000 distinct CDR3 sequences, around 4.4% of which appear only once. The sequenced material came from whole blood. The origin of the receptors is an adult who was a healthcare worker with PCR-confirmed SARS-CoV-2 infection or an uninfected control (not recorded which). The CDR3 runs from the conserved cysteine through the conserved F or W. The D gene is left open where the match is weak. Clone size appears in some rows only: once, few, many, or a class for an expanded clone.

size	D	V	J	DNA	CDR3
many	.	TRBV3-1	TRBJ1-2	TGTGCCAGCAGCCAAGGGGTCCGCTCTAACTATGGCTACACCTTC	CASSQGVRSNYGYTF
many	.	TRBV5-5	TRBJ2-1	TGTGCCAGCAGCTTGGAGGTCAGGGGGGATGAGCAGTTCTTC	CASSLEVRGDEQFF
many	.	TRBV7-6	TRBJ2-7	TGTGCCAGCAGCTTATCCCAGGTGGGGTCCTACGAGCAGTACTTC	CASSLSQVGSYEQYF
few	.	TRBV12-3/TRBV12-4	TRBJ1-4	TGTGCCAGCAGTTTAAGTGGTGTAGGTGAAAAACTGTTTTTT	CASSLSGVGEKLFF
many	.	TRBV6-1	TRBJ1-5	TGTGCCAGCATATACAGGGACGTTAGCAATCAGCCCCAGCATTTT	CASIYRDVSNQPQHF
many	.	TRBV30	TRBJ1-5	TGTGCCTGGAGTCCCCTGGGCAGGGAGGAGCAGCCCCAGCATTTT	CAWSPLGREEQPQHF
many	.	TRBV5-6	TRBJ2-2	TGTGCCAGCAACCTTTTCTCCGCCCAGATCACCGGGGAGCTGTTTTTT	CASNLFSAQITGELFF
few	.	TRBV28	TRBJ2-7	TGTGCCAGCAGTCCTTGGGGTCTTAGCGAGAACCCCTACGAGCAGTACTTC	CASSPWGLSENPYEQYF
few	.	TRBV28	TRBJ2-1	TGTGCCAGCAGTCCCCCCGGCGGAGGCTCCTACAATGAGCAGTTCTTC	CASSPPGGGSYNEQFF
.	TRBD1	TRBV7-2	TRBJ1-6	TGTGCCAGCAGCTCCCCTGTCGGGACAGCATTCGACTCCTATAATTCACCCCTCCACTTT	CASSSPVGTAFDSYNSPLHF
many	TRBD1	TRBV6-6	TRBJ2-7	TGTGCCAGTGACAGGGGGAGCGACGAGCAGTACTTC	CASDRGSDEQYF
few	.	TRBV5-1	TRBJ2-5	TGCGCCAGCAGCGGCCTCCCCCAAGAGACCCAGTACTTC	CASSGLPQETQYF
few	TRBD2	TRBV10-3	TRBJ2-7	TGTGCCATCAGTGAGACGGGCCGGCTAGCGGGTTCCTACGAGCAGTACTTC	CAISETGRLAGSYEQYF
many	.	TRBV7-9	TRBJ2-2	TGTGCCAGCAGACCTCCGTGGAGAGCGAACACCGGGGAGCTGTTTTTT	CASRPPWRANTGELFF
many	.	TRBV6-1	TRBJ2-7	TGTGCCAGCAGTGAAGCCTACGGGATATACGAGCAGTACTTC	CASSEAYGIYEQYF
many	.	TRBV7-8	TRBJ2-3	TGTGCCAGCAGCCTGGACAGTCGTACGCAGTATTTT	CASSLDSRTQYF
many	TRBD1	TRBV30	TRBJ1-2	TGTGCCTGGAGCATAGGGACAGGGGGGATGATCCACACCTTC	CAWSIGTGGMIHTF
many	.	TRBV6-6	TRBJ2-5	TGTGCCAGCAGTTACAGGGGAACGGAGACCCAGTACTTC	CASSYRGTETQYF
many	TRBD1	TRBV6-5	TRBJ2-3	TGTGCCAGCAACAACAACAATTCAGACAGGGGGCTAACAGATACGCAGTATTTT	CASNNNNSDRGLTDTQYF
.	TRBD1	TRBV28	TRBJ2-3	TGTGCCAGCAGTTACCCGGGACAGGGGGCAGATACGCAGTATTTT	CASSYPGQGADTQYF
many	TRBD1	TRBV19	TRBJ2-3	TGTGCCAGTGGTATAGACAGGGGCGGCACAGATACGCAGTATTTT	CASGIDRGGTDTQYF
many	.	TRBV28	TRBJ1-6	TGTGCCAGCAGTGCCACAGGGAGCTCCTATAATTCACCCCTCCACTTT	CASSATGSSYNSPLHF